This entry lists 13 T cell receptor beta chains sequenced from one sample in a study of T-cell reconstitution after alpha-beta-depleted transplantation in children. Using unique molecular identifiers, the investigators prepared the TCRbeta library. TCRdb itself ran the PCR reads through MiXCR, one entry per CDR3 protein. Counted here are about 580,000 distinct CDR3 sequences, approximately 22% occurring once; the ten biggest clones make up 12% to 15%. The sequencing here drew on PBMCs, mostly from graft donor cells, taken 360 days after TCRalphabeta/CD19-depleted stem cell transplant. These receptor sequences come from a boy in the first two years of life who had a stem cell transplant for acute myeloid leukemia, so the T cells may come from the graft donor.

The sample holds many counts of this clonotype. The rearrangement uses TRBV12-3 or TRBV12-4 and TRBJ2-7, with D possibly TRBD2 on 6 matching bases. Trimming shortened V by 6 bases and J by 1 base, and 13 bases separated the two germline ends. The CDR3 has 14 residues. CDR3 in amino acids: CASSRGAVSYEQYF. Here the CDR3 DNA reads TGTGCCAGCAGCCGCGGGGCAGTTTCCTACGAGCAGTACTTC.

This clonotype came up many times. At one boundary the junction diverges from the germline segment, which might be a read error. The chain has TRBV29-1 and TRBJ2-4, with D perhaps matching TRBD1 (6 bases). Germline lookup yields CDR1 SQVTM and CDR2 ANQGSEA. The CDR3 consists of 13 residues. CDR3 in amino acids: CSVLARDKYIQYF. CDR3 nucleotide sequence: TGCAGCGTTCTGGCCCGGGACAAATACATTCAGTACTTC.

The J gene is TRBJ2-7, the V gene TRBV20-1, with D unresolved. Trimming stripped 0 bases from V and 4 bases from J, with 7 bases between. The germline V gene encodes CDR1 DFQATT and CDR2 SNEGSKA (reference sequence). The length of the CDR3 is 12 residues. CDR3 in amino acids: CSARDGDYEQYV. CDR3 in DNA: TGCAGTGCTAGAGATGGAGATTACGAGCAGTACGTC.

The chain employs TRBV6-2 or TRBV6-3 and TRBJ2-1, with 9 nucleotides matching TRBD1. Losses at the gene ends were 6 bases for V and 3 bases for J; bases not matched to a gene: 6. Germline CDR1 MNHEY, CDR2 SVGEGT. This CDR3 region has 15 residues. The CDR3 DNA follows: TGTGCCAGCAGACTAGACAGGGGGTACTACAATGAGCAGTTCTTC. Residues: CASRLDRGYYNEQFF.

The chain recombines TRBV7-9 with TRBJ2-7; 10 nucleotides align to TRBD1. CDR3 length: 17 amino acids. With 5 bases clipped from V and 3 bases from J, the junction kept 13 bases outside the gene matches. CDR1 SEHNR and CDR2 FQNEAQ come from the germline V gene (reference sequence). The CDR3 reads CASSHAGRGTGVYEQYF. The CDR3 nucleotides read TGTGCCAGCAGCCACGCTGGGCGTGGGACAGGGGTCTACGAGCAGTACTTC.

This clonotype was found a few times. V gene TRBV20-1 combines with J gene TRBJ1-5, with D possibly TRBD1 on 5 matching bases. CDR1 DFQATT and CDR2 SNEGSKA come from the germline V gene (reference sequence). This CDR3 contains 13 residues. Trimming pared 5 bases from V and 4 bases from J, leaving 12 bases between. CDR3 bases: TGCAGTGCTCCTGGTGAGGGGAATCAGCCCCAGCATTTT. It translates to CSAPGEGNQPQHF.

This clonotype was observed at least ten times. This rearrangement joins TRBV20-1 to TRBJ2-7; no definite D call. Per the germline V gene, CDR1 is DFQATT and CDR2 is SNEGSKA (reference sequence). V shed 2 bases and J shed 3 bases, with 11 bases lying between them. This CDR3 has 13 amino acids. CDR3 loop: CSARKTDLYEQYV. The CDR3 nucleotides are TGCAGTGCTAGAAAGACGGACCTCTACGAGCAGTACGTC.

This chain uses TRBV20-1 with TRBJ1-2, with D possibly being TRBD1 (5 bases). Trimming removed 6 bases from V and 5 bases from J, with 13 bases in between. CDR3 length: 12 amino acids. Germline CDR1 and CDR2: DFQATT and SNEGSKA (reference sequence). CDR3 region: CSASTGPYGYTF. For the CDR3, the DNA is TGCAGTGCCAGTACAGGCCCTTATGGCTACACCTTC.

This clonotype has ten or more counts. The chain uses TRBV7-2 and TRBJ2-7; TRBD2 aligns across 10 bases. Germline loops: CDR1 SGHTA, CDR2 FQGNSA. V was clipped by 5 bases and J by 2 bases; unmatched bases: 6. CDR3 length equals 15 residues. The CDR3 protein is CASSLPSGGPYEQYF. Here the CDR3 DNA reads TGTGCCAGCAGCCTGCCTAGCGGGGGTCCCTACGAGCAGTACTTC.

V is TRBV7-2 and J is TRBJ1-4; TRBD1 might be the D (5 bases). Germline CDR1 reads SGHTA; CDR2 reads FQGNSA. V was pared by 6 bases and J by 5 bases, with 16 bases between. The CDR3 has 15 amino acids. CDR3 in amino acids: CASRPQGMENEKLFF. The CDR3 DNA sequence: TGTGCCAGCAGACCTCAGGGTATGGAGAATGAAAAACTGTTTTTT.

The chain couples TRBV10-3 to TRBJ2-2; possible D gene TRBD2, 6 bases. The CDR3 loop spans 13 amino acids. The germline gives CDR1 ENHRY, CDR2 SYGVKD. V was shortened by 8 bases and J by 6 bases, with 13 bases between the two germline ends. CDR3 sequence reads: CAIGGEKAGELFF. The CDR3 DNA is TGTGCCATCGGCGGGGAGAAAGCCGGGGAGCTGTTTTTT.

The table lists this clonotype with a few counts. The CDR3 sequence: CASSQAGGTARGPNYEQYF. CDR3 nucleotides: TGCGCCAGCAGCCAAGCTGGGGGGACAGCGAGGGGCCCGAACTACGAGCAGTACTTC. The chain is built from TRBV4-3 and TRBJ2-7, with a tentative D call TRBD1 (7 bases). Germline assignment: CDR1 LGHNA and CDR2 YSLEER. The V end lost 1 base, the J end lost 3 bases, and 25 bases lay between the germline ends. The CDR3 length is 19 residues.

The genes are TRBV6-2 or TRBV6-3 and TRBJ1-1; weak D call: TRBD1 (5 bases). Germline V gene lookup returns CDR1 MNHEY and CDR2 SVGEGT. The length of the CDR3 is 13 residues. Trimming removed 5 bases at V and 5 bases at J, with 12 bases between. The CDR3 DNA is TGTGCCAGCAGTGCCCCAGGGCGAACTGAAGCTTTCTTT. It is translated as CASSAPGRTEAFF.